This T cell receptor beta chain was sequenced during a study of T-cell memory formation after mild COVID-19. The CDR3 runs 21 residues. Between the trimmed V and J ends, which lost 4 bases and 0 bases, there was a span of 28 bases. TCRdb re-called the 5' RACE reads through MiXCR, storing one row per CDR3 protein. The table records over 500,000 distinct CDR3 sequences, 15% to 20% of them present only once. This clonotype was seen a handful of times. As yet, its antigen is unknown. Study-wide findings and caveats: Mainly CM and EM harbored the contracting CD4+ clones; mainly EMRA harbored the CD8+ ones.

The V call is TRBV12-3 or TRBV12-4, the J call TRBJ2-1; D ambiguous. The specimen sequenced was PBMCs or a T cell subset sorted from them (not recorded which). The TCR originated in an adult woman who had mild COVID-19 (a few samples of this study predate the infection). Cell type and time point are not known. As DNA, the CDR3 is TGTGCCAGCAGTTCCCCGGTCGGGCAGCCTGGCCTTATGAGCTCCTACAATGAGCAGTTCTTC. Translated, it gives CASSSPVGQPGLMSSYNEQFF.